This T cell receptor (beta chain) was recorded in a study of CD8+CD57+ T cells in acquired aplastic anemia. For the study at large: Mean DNA quantity obtained from sorted CD4+ and CD8+ cells was 3 to 3.5 ug. Broader study findings: Between patients and controls, CD8+ Simpson's diversity did not vary significantly. Overlapping CD8+ CDR3 repertoires of patients and controls contained some 27 shared sequences.

This clonotype was detected only a few times. The antigen remains unidentified. Genomic DNA provided the template from which TCR beta VDJ and CDR3 profiles were obtained. TCRdb independently ran MiXCR on the reads; one entry per CDR3 protein. The sample lists 310,000 or so distinct CDR3 sequences, under 65% seen once, with around 1.2% in the top ten. Patients who underwent sequencing had shown CD8+CD57+ cell expansion by flow cytometry. The patients all had a severe acquired aplastic anemia diagnosis. J was trimmed by 2 bases and V by 2 bases; bases with no gene match: 8. This CDR3 is built from 16 residues. Germline V lookup: CDR1 SGHVS, CDR2 FQNEAQ.

This rearrangement joins TRBV7-8 to TRBJ2-7; 8 bases match TRBD2. The sample taken for sequencing was sorted CD4+, CD8+, or CD8+CD57+ T cells (not recorded which) from PBMCs. This sequence originates from a human donor with aplastic anemia. CDR3 DNA: TGTGCCAGCAGCTTACCAGCGGGAGCGCCGCCCTACGAGCAGTACTTC. Amino acid sequence: CASSLPAGAPPYEQYF.